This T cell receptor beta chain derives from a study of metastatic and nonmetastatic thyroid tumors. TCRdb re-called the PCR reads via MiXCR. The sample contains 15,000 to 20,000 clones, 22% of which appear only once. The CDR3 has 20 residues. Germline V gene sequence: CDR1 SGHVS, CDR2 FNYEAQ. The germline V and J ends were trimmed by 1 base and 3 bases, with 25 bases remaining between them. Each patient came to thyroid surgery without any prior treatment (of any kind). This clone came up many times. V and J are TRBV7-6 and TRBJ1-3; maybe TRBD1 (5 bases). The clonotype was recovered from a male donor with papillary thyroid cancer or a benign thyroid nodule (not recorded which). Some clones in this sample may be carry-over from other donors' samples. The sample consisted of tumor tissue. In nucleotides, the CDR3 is TGTGCCAGCAGCTTAGTTTCCCCCTCCGGCAGGGTAGTATTTGGAAACACCATATATTTT. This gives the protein CASSLVSPSGRVVFGNTIYF.